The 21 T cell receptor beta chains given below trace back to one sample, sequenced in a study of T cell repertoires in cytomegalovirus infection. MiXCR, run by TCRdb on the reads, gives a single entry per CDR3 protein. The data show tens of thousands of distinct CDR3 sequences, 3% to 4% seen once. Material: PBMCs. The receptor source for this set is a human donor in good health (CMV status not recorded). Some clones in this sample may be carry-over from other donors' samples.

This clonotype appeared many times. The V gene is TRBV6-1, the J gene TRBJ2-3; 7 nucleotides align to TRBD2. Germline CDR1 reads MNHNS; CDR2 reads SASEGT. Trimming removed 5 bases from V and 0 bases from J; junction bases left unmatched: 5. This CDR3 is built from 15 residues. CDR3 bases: TGTGCCAGCAGTCCTTATAGCGGGAGCACAGATACGCAGTATTTT. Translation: CASSPYSGSTDTQYF.

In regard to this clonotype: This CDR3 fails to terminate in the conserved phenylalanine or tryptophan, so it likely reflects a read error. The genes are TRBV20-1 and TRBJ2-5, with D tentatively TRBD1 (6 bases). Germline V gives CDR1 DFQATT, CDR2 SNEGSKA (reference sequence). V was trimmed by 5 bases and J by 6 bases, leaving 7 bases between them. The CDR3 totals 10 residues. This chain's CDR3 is CSAGGKTQYV. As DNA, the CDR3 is TGCAGTGCTGGGGGCAAGACCCAGTACGTC.

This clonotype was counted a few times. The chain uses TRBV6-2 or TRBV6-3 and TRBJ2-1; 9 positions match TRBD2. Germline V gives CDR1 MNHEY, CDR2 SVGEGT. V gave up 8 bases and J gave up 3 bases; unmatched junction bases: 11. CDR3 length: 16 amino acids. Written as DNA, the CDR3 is TGTGCCAGCTGGGGGGCCGGGACTAGCATCTACAATGAGCAGTTCTTC. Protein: CASWGAGTSIYNEQFF.

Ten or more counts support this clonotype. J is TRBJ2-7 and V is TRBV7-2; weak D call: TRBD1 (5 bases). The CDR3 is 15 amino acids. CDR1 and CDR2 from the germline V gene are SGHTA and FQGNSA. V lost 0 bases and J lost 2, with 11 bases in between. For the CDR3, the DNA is TGTGCCAGCAGCTTAGCCATAGGGGCCCCCTACGAGCAGTACTTC. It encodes CASSLAIGAPYEQYF.

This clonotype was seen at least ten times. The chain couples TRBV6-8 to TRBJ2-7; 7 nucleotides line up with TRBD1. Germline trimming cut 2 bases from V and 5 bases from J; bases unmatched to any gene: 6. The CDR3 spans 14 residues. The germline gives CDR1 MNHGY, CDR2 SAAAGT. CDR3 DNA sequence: TGTGCCAGCAGTTACGGGCAGGGGGTCCACGAGCAGTACTTC. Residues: CASSYGQGVHEQYF.

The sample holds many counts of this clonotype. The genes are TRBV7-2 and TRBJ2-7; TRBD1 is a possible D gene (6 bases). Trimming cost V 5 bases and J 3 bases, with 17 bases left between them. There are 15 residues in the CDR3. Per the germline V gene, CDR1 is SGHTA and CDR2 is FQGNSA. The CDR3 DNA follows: TGTGCCAGCAGCCCAGAGCCGACAGGAGGCTACGAGCAGTACTTC. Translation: CASSPEPTGGYEQYF.

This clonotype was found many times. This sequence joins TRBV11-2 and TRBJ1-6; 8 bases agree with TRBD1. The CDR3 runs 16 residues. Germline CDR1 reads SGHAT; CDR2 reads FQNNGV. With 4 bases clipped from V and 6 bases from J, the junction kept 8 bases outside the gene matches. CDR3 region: CASSSRPGQANSPLHF. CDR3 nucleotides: TGTGCCAGCAGCTCCCGACCGGGACAGGCTAATTCACCCCTCCACTTT.

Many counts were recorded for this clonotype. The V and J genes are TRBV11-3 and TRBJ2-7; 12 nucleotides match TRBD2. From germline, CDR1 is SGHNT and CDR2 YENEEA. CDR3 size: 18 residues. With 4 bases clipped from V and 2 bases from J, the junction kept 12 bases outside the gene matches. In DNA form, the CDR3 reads TGTGCCAGCAGCTCCCGGACTAGCGGGAACCCCCGGACCTACGAGCAGTACTTC. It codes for CASSSRTSGNPRTYEQYF.

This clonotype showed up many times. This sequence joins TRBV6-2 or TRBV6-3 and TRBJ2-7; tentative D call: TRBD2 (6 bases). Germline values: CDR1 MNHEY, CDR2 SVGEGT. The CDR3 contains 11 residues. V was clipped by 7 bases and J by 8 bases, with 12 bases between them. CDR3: CASTSGVQQYF. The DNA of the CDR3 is TGTGCCAGCACCTCGGGAGTTCAGCAGTACTTC.

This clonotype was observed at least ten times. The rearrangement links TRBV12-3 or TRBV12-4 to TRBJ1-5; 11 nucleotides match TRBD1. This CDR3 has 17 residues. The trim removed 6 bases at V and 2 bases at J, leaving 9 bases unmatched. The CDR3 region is CASSTWTGGFGNQPQHF. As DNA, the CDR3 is TGTGCCAGCAGCACCTGGACAGGGGGCTTCGGCAATCAGCCCCAGCATTTT.

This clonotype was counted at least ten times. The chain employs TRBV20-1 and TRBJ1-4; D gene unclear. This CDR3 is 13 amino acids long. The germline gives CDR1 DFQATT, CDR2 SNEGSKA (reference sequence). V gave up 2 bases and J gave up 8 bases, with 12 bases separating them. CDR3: CSARSDGPEKLFF. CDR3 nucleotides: TGCAGTGCTAGATCCGATGGGCCAGAAAAACTGTTTTTT.

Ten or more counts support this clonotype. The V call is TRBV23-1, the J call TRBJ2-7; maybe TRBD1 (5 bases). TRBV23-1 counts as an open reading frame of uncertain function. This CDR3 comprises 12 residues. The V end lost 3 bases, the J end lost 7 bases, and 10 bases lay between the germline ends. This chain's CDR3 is CASSHQGIEQYF. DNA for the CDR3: TGCGCCAGCAGTCACCAGGGAATTGAGCAGTACTTC.

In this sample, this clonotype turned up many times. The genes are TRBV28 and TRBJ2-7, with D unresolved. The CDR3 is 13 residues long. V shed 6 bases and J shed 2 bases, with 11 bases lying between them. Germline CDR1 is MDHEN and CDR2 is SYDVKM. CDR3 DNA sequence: TGTGCCAGCAGCCTACGTAGCCCCTACGAGCAGTACTTC. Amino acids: CASSLRSPYEQYF. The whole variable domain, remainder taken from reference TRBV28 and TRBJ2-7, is DVKVTQSSRYLVKRTGEKVFLECVQDMDHENMFWYRQDPGLGLRLIYFSYDVKMKEKGDIPEGYSVSREKKERFSLILESASTNQTSMYLCASSLRSPYEQYFGPGTRLTVT.

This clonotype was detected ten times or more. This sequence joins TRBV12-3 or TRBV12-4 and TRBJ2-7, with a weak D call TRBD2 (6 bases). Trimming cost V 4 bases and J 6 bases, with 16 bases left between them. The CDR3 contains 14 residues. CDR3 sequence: CASSSSPGEAEQYF. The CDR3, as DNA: TGTGCCAGCAGTTCTTCCCCCGGGGAGGCCGAGCAGTACTTC.

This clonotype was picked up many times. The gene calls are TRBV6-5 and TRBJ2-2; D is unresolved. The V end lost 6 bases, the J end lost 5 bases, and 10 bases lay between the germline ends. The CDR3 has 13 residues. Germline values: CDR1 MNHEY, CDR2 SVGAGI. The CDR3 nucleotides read TGTGCCAGCAGCCACCGGTGGACCGGGGAGCTGTTTTTT. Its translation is CASSHRWTGELFF.

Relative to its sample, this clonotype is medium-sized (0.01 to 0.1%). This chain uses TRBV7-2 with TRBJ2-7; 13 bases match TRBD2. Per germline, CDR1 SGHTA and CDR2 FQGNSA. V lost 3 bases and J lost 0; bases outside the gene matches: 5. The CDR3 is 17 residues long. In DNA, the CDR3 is TGTGCCAGCAGCTTCGGGACTAGCGGGACCTACTCCTACGAGCAGTACTTC. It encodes CASSFGTSGTYSYEQYF.

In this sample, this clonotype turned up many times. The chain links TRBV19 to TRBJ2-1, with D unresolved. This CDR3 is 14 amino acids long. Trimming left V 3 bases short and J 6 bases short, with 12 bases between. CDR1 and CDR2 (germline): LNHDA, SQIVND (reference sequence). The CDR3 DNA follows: TGTGCCAGTAGTATCGGCTCTAGTCGCAATGAGCAGTTCTTC. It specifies CASSIGSSRNEQFF.

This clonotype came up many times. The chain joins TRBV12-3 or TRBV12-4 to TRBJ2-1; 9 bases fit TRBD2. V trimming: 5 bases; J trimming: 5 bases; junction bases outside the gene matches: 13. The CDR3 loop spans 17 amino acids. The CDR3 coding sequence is TGTGCCAGCAGTCCTCAAAGCGGGAGGATTCTGAACAATGAGCAGTTCTTC. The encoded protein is CASSPQSGRILNNEQFF.

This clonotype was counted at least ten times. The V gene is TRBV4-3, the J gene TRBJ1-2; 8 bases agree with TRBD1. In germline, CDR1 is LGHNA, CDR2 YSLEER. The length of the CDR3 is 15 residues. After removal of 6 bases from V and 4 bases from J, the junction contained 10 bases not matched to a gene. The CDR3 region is CASSHGEDRAYGYTF. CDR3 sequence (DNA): TGCGCCAGCAGTCACGGGGAGGACAGGGCCTATGGCTACACCTTC.

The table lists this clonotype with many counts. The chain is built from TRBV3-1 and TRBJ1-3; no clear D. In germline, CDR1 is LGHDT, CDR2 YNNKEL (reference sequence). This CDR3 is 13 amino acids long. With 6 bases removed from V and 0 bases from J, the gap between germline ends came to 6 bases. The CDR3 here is CASSRTSGNTIYF. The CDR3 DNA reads TGTGCCAGCAGTCGGACCTCTGGAAACACCATATATTTT.

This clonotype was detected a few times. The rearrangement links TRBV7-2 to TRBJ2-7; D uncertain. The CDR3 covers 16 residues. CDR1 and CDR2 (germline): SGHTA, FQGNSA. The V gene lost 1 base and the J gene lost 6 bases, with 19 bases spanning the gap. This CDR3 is CASSLEGFLSAGEQYF. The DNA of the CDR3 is TGTGCCAGCAGCTTAGAAGGCTTCCTCTCGGCCGGCGAGCAGTACTTC.